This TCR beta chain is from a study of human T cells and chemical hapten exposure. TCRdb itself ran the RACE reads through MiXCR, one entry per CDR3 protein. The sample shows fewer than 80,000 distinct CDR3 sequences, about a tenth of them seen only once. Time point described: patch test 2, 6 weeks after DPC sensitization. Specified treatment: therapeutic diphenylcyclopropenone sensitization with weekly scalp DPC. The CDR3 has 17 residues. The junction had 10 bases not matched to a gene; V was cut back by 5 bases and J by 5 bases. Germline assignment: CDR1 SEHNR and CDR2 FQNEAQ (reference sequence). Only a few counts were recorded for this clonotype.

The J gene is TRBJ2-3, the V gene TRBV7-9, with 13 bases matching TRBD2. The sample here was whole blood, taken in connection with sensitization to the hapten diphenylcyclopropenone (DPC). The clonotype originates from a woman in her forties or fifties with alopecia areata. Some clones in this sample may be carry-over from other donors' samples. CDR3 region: CASSLIGLAGVEDTQYF. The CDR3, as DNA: TGTGCCAGCAGCCTGATTGGACTAGCGGGAGTCGAAGATACGCAGTATTTT.